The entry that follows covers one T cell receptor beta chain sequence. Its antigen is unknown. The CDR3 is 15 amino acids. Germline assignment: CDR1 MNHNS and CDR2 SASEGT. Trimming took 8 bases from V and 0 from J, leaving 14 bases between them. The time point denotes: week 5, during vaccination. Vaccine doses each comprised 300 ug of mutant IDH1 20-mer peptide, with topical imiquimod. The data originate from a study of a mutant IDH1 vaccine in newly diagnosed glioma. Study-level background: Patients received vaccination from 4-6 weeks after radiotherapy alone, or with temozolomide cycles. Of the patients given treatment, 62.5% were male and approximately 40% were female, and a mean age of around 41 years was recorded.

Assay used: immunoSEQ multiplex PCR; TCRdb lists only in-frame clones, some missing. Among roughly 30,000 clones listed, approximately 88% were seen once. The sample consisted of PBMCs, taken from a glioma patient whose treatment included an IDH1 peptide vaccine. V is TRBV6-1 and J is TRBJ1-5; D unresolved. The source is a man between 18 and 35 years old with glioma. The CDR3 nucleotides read TGTGCCAGCGGGCACACAGCGGCTAGCAATCAGCCCCAGCATTTT. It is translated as CASGHTAASNQPQHF.